The rows below give T cell receptor beta chains drawn from one sample of a study of blood T cell repertoires in COVID-19. Profiled with immunoSEQ multiplex PCR; TCRdb holds only in-frame clones, not every one. Among roughly 60,000 clones, around 87% were seen once, and the ten largest hold roughly 0.94%. The sample was peripheral blood. Every receptor here comes from a man between 70 and 80 years old with acute or convalescent COVID-19. Both conserved end residues are part of each CDR3. The D gene is left open where the match is weak. Not all rows give a size; the values are once, few, many and, for expanded clones, a class.

abundance,d_gene,j_gene,v_gene,CDR3nt,CDR3aa
.,.,TRBJ2-2,TRBV6-7,TGTGCCAGCAGTTACGAAAAACCAGCGTGGACCGGGGAGCTGTTTTTT,CASSYEKPAWTGELFF
.,TRBD1,TRBJ1-2,TRBV18,TGTGCCAGCTCACCGGGGACAGACTATGGCTACACCTTC,CASSPGTDYGYTF
.,.,TRBJ2-2,TRBV3-1/TRBV3-2,TGTGCCAGCAGCCCTCGGACAGCGAACACCGGGGAGCTGTTTTTT,CASSPRTANTGELFF
.,.,TRBJ2-6,TRBV4-2,TGTGCCAGCAGAACCAATAGGGGCTCTGGGGCCAACGTCCTGACTTTC,CASRTNRGSGANVLTF
few,TRBD2,TRBJ2-2,TRBV9,TGTGCCAGCAGCCAGGTTATAGGACGGGGGGGCAGCGGGGAGCTGTTTTTT,CASSQVIGRGGSGELFF
.,.,TRBJ1-1,TRBV4-1,TGCGCCAGCAGCCAAGATCTTCCGGGATTGTCTGAAGCTTTCTTT,CASSQDLPGLSEAFF
.,.,TRBJ1-4,TRBV6-5,TGTGCCAGCAGTCCGGGGTGGACTCGAAAACTGTTTTTT,CASSPGWTRKLFF
.,.,TRBJ1-5,TRBV18,TGTGCCAGCTCACCGGAGGCAGGCAATCAGCCCCAGCATTTT,CASSPEAGNQPQHF
.,.,TRBJ1-1,TRBV28,TGTGCCAGCAGTTTTGGGGAGCGGAGGACTGAAGCTTTCTTT,CASSFGERRTEAFF
.,TRBD2,TRBJ2-2,TRBV9,TGTGCCAGCAGTAACCGCGGGACTAGCGGAACCGGGGAGCTGTTTTTT,CASSNRGTSGTGELFF
.,TRBD1,TRBJ1-5,TRBV10-3,TGTGCCATCAGCCCAGGGGGCGGAAATCAGCCCCAGCATTTT,CAISPGGGNQPQHF
.,.,TRBJ2-6,TRBV7-6,TGTGCCAGCAGCTTAGAGCATCCAGGGGCTGGGGCCAACGTCCTGACTTTC,CASSLEHPGAGANVLTF
.,.,TRBJ2-2,TRBV15,TGTGCCACCAGCATGGACATCTCGAACACCGGGGAGCTGTTTTTT,CATSMDISNTGELFF
.,.,TRBJ2-5,TRBV5-5,TGTGCCAGCAGCTTGGGGAGGGAAGAGACCCAGTACTTC,CASSLGREETQYF
once,TRBD2,TRBJ2-2,TRBV11-1,TGTGCCAGCAGCTCGCGACTAGCGGGAGTCACCGGGGAGCTGTTTTTT,CASSSRLAGVTGELFF
.,.,TRBJ2-1,TRBV2,TGTGCCAGCAGTTCAATGCCCCAGGGTAGCTCCTACAATGAGCAGTTCTTC,CASSSMPQGSSYNEQFF
.,TRBD1,TRBJ2-7,TRBV12-3/TRBV12-4,TGTGCCAGTTCCCGGGACAGGGACTACGAGCAGTACTTC,CASSRDRDYEQYF
.,.,TRBJ1-6,TRBV27,TGTGCCAGCAGCTGGGCGGGCCGTAATTCACCCCTCCACTTT,CASSWAGRNSPLHF